The T cell receptor (beta chain) described here comes from a study of blood T cell repertoires in COVID-19 (TCRdb year 2020). The study in broad terms: Collaborator samples came from the United States, Italy and Spain and covered acute and convalescent phases of COVID-19. Where HLA class I and class II types were available, the types were taken from metadata supplied by the sample provider, not from assay-based typing. Samples were obtained from the ongoing ImmuneRACE study (first 160 participants) and from 1,254 subjects provided by 6 global collaborators. A de-identified subject ID, COVID-19 status, age in years and sex were almost always included in the sample metadata. The dataset comprised deeply sampled blood TCRbeta repertoires from subjects exposed to, actively infected with, or recovered from COVID-19. The repertoires were made available in a free public database intended to serve as a resource for research on the immune response to SARS-CoV-2. The prospective study material was composed of cDNA or gDNA derived from T cells, B-cell-depleted T cells, or PBMCs. General findings and caveats noted by the study authors: Clinical and demographic metadata were provided uncurated, with the amount varying by source and participant.

As for this clone: Its antigen remains unidentified. No base quality values were provided; no much bigger clone lies one nucleotide off.

Another Seattle source contributed samples from volunteer blood donors who had recovered from COVID-19. Whole blood was collected in K2EDTA tubes by collaborating institutions according to the institutions' own protocols. For TCRbeta analysis, collaborators shipped samples in one of three forms: frozen whole blood, isolated PBMCs, or DNA extracted from either of those sample types. The germline V gene encodes CDR1 KGHSH and CDR2 LQKENI. A distance of 9 bases separates the germline ends of V and J, which lose 1 base and 3 bases respectively. Including cysteine and phenylalanine, the CDR3 has 14 amino acids. This entry keeps only the CDR3 DNA: 42 bases, framed from base 1. TCRbeta CDR3 regions were amplified from genomic DNA using the immunoSEQ Assay, a bias-controlled multiplex PCR. The source study handled its data this way. The number of nucleated cells in each sample was estimated by amplification of reference gene primers within the assay. Sequence reads were collapsed and filtered to measure the absolute abundance of every unique TCRbeta CDR3 rearrangement. For each sample, productive Simpson clonality was calculated as the square root of Simpson's diversity index across productive rearrangements. Sourced from immuneACCESS, this table was stored by TCRdb with only in-frame sequences that have V and J called. A share of the clones is absent; for the studies checked, an unresolved V gene accounts for under half, and the remainder has no known explanation. That table supplies the V and J calls and clone size; D and trimming were determined from the DNA. The sample data list a few hundred thousand clones, and roughly four fifths of these were observed just once. The ten top clones hold about 2% of the sample.

Material: peripheral blood. The receptor was derived from a man aged 25 to 40 who had recovered from COVID-19. The chain uses TRBV18 and TRBJ1-1; TRBD1 is a weak D gene call, 5 bases matching. The CDR3 protein sequence reads: CASSPQGADTEAFF. The DNA reads as follows: TGTGCCAGCTCACCACAAGGGGCCGACACTGAAGCTTTCTTT.